This is a list of T cell receptor beta chains from one sample in a study of blood T cell repertoires in COVID-19. TCRdb's table, derived via immunoSEQ multiplex PCR, lists solely in-frame clones and lacks some. The profile shows tens of thousands of clones, 65% to 85% of them singletons. The material sequenced was peripheral blood. These receptors were taken from a man between 45 and 60 years old with acute or convalescent COVID-19. Each CDR3 is given with its conserved first and last residue.

v_gene: TRBV19; j_gene: TRBJ1-2; CDR3aa: CASSTGQGSVGYGYTF
v_gene: TRBV28; j_gene: TRBJ2-7; CDR3aa: CASSQTSLGGYEQYF
v_gene: TRBV10-3; j_gene: TRBJ1-6; CDR3aa: CAISTTGTVGSPLHF
v_gene: TRBV14; j_gene: TRBJ1-4; CDR3aa: CASSQDIVNEKLFF
v_gene: TRBV6-5; j_gene: TRBJ2-7; CDR3aa: CASRAPTSYEQYF
v_gene: TRBV7-7; j_gene: TRBJ2-1; CDR3aa: CASSLRGGGDEQFF
v_gene: TRBV19; j_gene: TRBJ2-7; CDR3aa: CASSKRTSASYEQYF
v_gene: TRBV9; j_gene: TRBJ2-3; CDR3aa: CASTFGVVTDTQYF
v_gene: TRBV9; j_gene: TRBJ2-1; CDR3aa: CASSEGGNEQFF
v_gene: TRBV5-1; j_gene: TRBJ1-4; CDR3aa: CASSLSGQAQGEKLFF
v_gene: TRBV5-1; j_gene: TRBJ2-1; CDR3aa: CASSSSGSPYNEQFF
v_gene: TRBV7-2; j_gene: TRBJ1-1; CDR3aa: CASSLRGNTEAFF
v_gene: TRBV5-6; j_gene: TRBJ1-1; CDR3aa: CASSLGVWGHGEAFF
v_gene: TRBV30; j_gene: TRBJ1-2; CDR3aa: CAWSYIQGANYGYTF
v_gene: TRBV29-1; j_gene: TRBJ2-2; CDR3aa: CSVTDPGQEVTGELFF
v_gene: TRBV2; j_gene: TRBJ2-2; CDR3aa: CASSDRENTGELFF
v_gene: TRBV30; j_gene: TRBJ2-2; CDR3aa: CAWRYPGQGVTGELFF
v_gene: TRBV19; j_gene: TRBJ2-1; CDR3aa: CASQRVLGDEQFF
v_gene: TRBV3-1/TRBV3-2; j_gene: TRBJ2-3; CDR3aa: CASSQALAGSTDTQYF
v_gene: TRBV27; j_gene: TRBJ2-3; CDR3aa: CASRPGGLSDTQYF
v_gene: TRBV9; j_gene: TRBJ2-5; CDR3aa: CASSVDRGQETQYF
v_gene: TRBV10-3; j_gene: TRBJ1-1; CDR3aa: CATLSTEAFF
v_gene: TRBV30; j_gene: TRBJ1-5; CDR3aa: CAWSAHTNQPQHF
v_gene: TRBV6-2/TRBV6-3; j_gene: TRBJ2-1; CDR3aa: CASSATFTANNEQFF
v_gene: TRBV6-2/TRBV6-3; j_gene: TRBJ1-2; CDR3aa: CASSLRQDRYTF
v_gene: TRBV7-2; j_gene: TRBJ2-3; CDR3aa: CASSLMVGGVVTQYF
v_gene: TRBV29-1; j_gene: TRBJ1-4; CDR3aa: CSVTGTTTNEKLFF
v_gene: TRBV7-8; j_gene: TRBJ2-5; CDR3aa: CASSSRARTGDGQYF
v_gene: TRBV7-9; j_gene: TRBJ1-1; CDR3aa: CASREGRGTNTEAFF
v_gene: TRBV5-5; j_gene: TRBJ2-7; CDR3aa: CASSWGGTGGYEQYF
v_gene: TRBV5-1; j_gene: TRBJ2-7; CDR3aa: CASSLRGGQGTGEQYF
v_gene: TRBV25-1; j_gene: TRBJ1-4; CDR3aa: CASSPGLGEKLFF
v_gene: TRBV9; j_gene: TRBJ2-2; CDR3aa: CASSHSGGGELFF
v_gene: TRBV13; j_gene: TRBJ2-7; CDR3aa: CASSPRTSGTSYEQYF
v_gene: TRBV12-3/TRBV12-4; j_gene: TRBJ1-2; CDR3aa: CASSLGAHGYTF
v_gene: TRBV4-1; j_gene: TRBJ2-7; CDR3aa: CASSANSGGSDEQYF
v_gene: TRBV28; j_gene: TRBJ2-5; CDR3aa: CASSLGGQGGETQYF
v_gene: TRBV5-4; j_gene: TRBJ1-6; CDR3aa: CASSSGTGARDSPLHF
v_gene: TRBV5-5; j_gene: TRBJ2-5; CDR3aa: CASSFRQGIQETQYF